Here is one TCR beta chain with its context. The antigen is undetermined. The CDR3 totals 12 residues. Trimming removed 5 bases at V and 8 bases at J, with 9 bases between. Germline-derived CDR1 and CDR2 are SEHNR and FQNEAQ (reference sequence). TCRdb's table, derived via immunoSEQ multiplex PCR, lists solely in-frame clones and lacks some. The sample has about 9,600 clones, roughly 96% seen once. This sample stems from a study of graft-versus-host responses after intestinal transplantation. Study information: Transplant types were multivisceral, liver-intestinal, or isolated intestinal. General study results and limits: The study associated peak circulating GvH clone levels with early post-transplant HvG declines. Recipient marrow showed GvH clones, some seen first in ileum or blood. Where graft-donor T cell macrochimerism was present, patients had high graft-versus-host to host-versus-graft clonal ratios in allografts.

The chain joins TRBV7-9 to TRBJ2-2; D gene unclear. This receptor was obtained from a human patient who received an intestinal transplant, so some T cells may come from the graft donor. Sequences were derived from bone marrow, sampled 500 to 550 days after intestinal transplantation. For the CDR3, the DNA is TGTGCCAGCAGCCCACCCCAAGGGGAGCTGTTTTTT. Amino acid sequence: CASSPPQGELFF.